Below, 13 T cell receptor beta chains from the same sample are listed, as sequenced in a study of early T cells in non-severe SARS-CoV-2 infection. In TCRdb, the 5' RACE reads were re-called with MiXCR into one record per CDR3 protein. The sample records some 64,000 distinct CDR3 sequences, 20% to 25% being singletons. The material sequenced was whole blood, taken at baseline. These receptors were collected from an adult who was a healthcare worker with PCR-confirmed SARS-CoV-2 infection or an uninfected control (not recorded which).

The chain uses TRBV7-2 and TRBJ1-1, with 7 nucleotides matching TRBD1. The CDR3 has 15 amino acids. The junction had 4 bases not matched to a gene; V was cut back by 2 bases and J by 1 base. Germline V gene data show CDR1 as SGHTA and CDR2 as FQGNSA. The CDR3 loop is CASSLTGATNTEAFF. The DNA for the CDR3 is TGTGCCAGCAGCTTAACAGGGGCGACGAACACTGAAGCTTTCTTT.

The V gene is TRBV2, the J gene TRBJ2-7, with no clear D. V was cut by 3 bases and J by 1 base, with 7 bases left in between. Germline-derived CDR1 and CDR2 are SNHLY and FYNNEI. The CDR3 is 13 amino acids. CDR3 DNA sequence: TGTGCCAGCAGTGAGTACCGATCCTACGAGCAGTACTTC. Amino acid sequence: CASSEYRSYEQYF. The full variable domain, completed using reference TRBV2 and TRBJ2-7, is EPEVTQTPSHQVTQMGQEVILRCVPISNHLYFYWYRQILGQKVEFLVSFYNNEISEKSEIFDDQFSVERPDGSNFTLKIRSTKLEDSAMYFCASSEYRSYEQYFGPGTRLTVT.

This clonotype came up a few times. In DNA, the CDR3 is TGTGCCAGCAGTGAAGAGACAGGGGGGACCTACGAGCAGTACTTC. It yields the protein CASSEETGGTYEQYF. The chain is built from TRBV6-1 and TRBJ2-7; the match to TRBD1 covers 9 bases. Germline CDR1 reads MNHNS; CDR2 reads SASEGT. V was clipped by 1 base and J by 2 bases; unmatched bases: 3. The CDR3 is 15 residues long.

In this sample, this clonotype turned up a few times. V gene TRBV30 combines with J gene TRBJ1-2; D is possibly TRBD1 (6 bases). This CDR3 comprises 13 residues. CDR1 and CDR2 (germline): GTSNPN, SVGIG (reference sequence). Trimming removed 0 bases at V and 8 bases at J, with 13 bases between. CDR3 in DNA: TGTGCCTGGAGTGTACGGGGGGCGAAGGGCTACACCTTC. Translation gives CAWSVRGAKGYTF.

The V and J genes are TRBV12-1 and TRBJ1-6; the D call in the table, TRBD1, was not verified against the DNA. TRBV12-1 is reported as a pseudogene. This CDR3 is 13 amino acids long. DNA for the CDR3: TGTGCCAGCAGCTTTACAGGGGGCTCACCCCTCCACTTT. Translation: CASSFTGGSPLHF.

The J gene is TRBJ2-7, the V gene TRBV2; a weak D match, TRBD2 (5 bases). CDR3 length: 11 residues. Trimming left V 7 bases short and J 4 bases short, with 8 bases between. Germline CDR1 reads SNHLY; CDR2 reads FYNNEI. The CDR3 coding sequence is TGTGCCAGCATCGAGGGATACGAGCAGTACTTC. Its protein product is CASIEGYEQYF.

Here the CDR3 DNA reads TGCAGTGCTAGCTCCTTCGGGCAACCCAATCAGCCCCAGCATTTT. It yields the protein CSASSFGQPNQPQHF. This chain links TRBV20-1 with TRBJ1-5; D ambiguous. The CDR3 sequence is 15 residues long. CDR1 and CDR2 (germline): DFQATT, SNEGSKA (reference sequence). The V end was cut by 3 bases, the J end by 3 bases, with 15 bases between.

This clonotype was seen more than once but under ten times. V is TRBV28 and J is TRBJ2-7; perhaps TRBD1 as D (6 bases). This CDR3 spans 15 amino acids. The V end lost 4 bases, the J end lost 0 bases, and 13 bases lay between the germline ends. Germline-derived CDR1 and CDR2 are MDHEN and SYDVKM. The CDR3 reads CASSSHRALSYEQYF. The CDR3 coding sequence is TGTGCCAGCAGTTCTCACAGGGCCCTCTCCTACGAGCAGTACTTC.

With regard to this clonotype: A read error is possible here, since a much larger clone lies one base away. The chain employs TRBV4-1 and TRBJ2-2; tentative D call: TRBD2 (6 bases). The CDR3 consists of 16 residues. Germline loops: CDR1 MGHRA, CDR2 YSYEKL. V was clipped by 4 bases and J by 4 bases, with 16 bases between them. CDR3 sequence reads: CASSPLARAFTGELFF. DNA of the CDR3: TGCGCCAGCAGCCCCCTAGCGAGGGCCTTCACCGGGGAGCTGTTTTTT.

The V and J genes are TRBV6-6 and TRBJ2-5; the D gene is possibly TRBD2 (5 bases). The V gene's germline CDR1 is MNHNY and CDR2 SVGAGI (reference sequence). The germline V and J ends were trimmed by 0 bases and 5 bases, with 10 bases remaining between them. CDR3 length equals 14 residues. The CDR3 nucleotides read TGTGCCAGCAGTTACTCGAGGGTCCGGGAGACCCAGTACTTC. Translated: CASSYSRVRETQYF.

This clonotype has only a few counts. This chain connects TRBV19 to TRBJ2-2; D unclear. The V gene lost 4 bases and the J gene lost 5 bases, with 14 bases spanning the gap. The CDR3 length is 15 residues. Looked up from germline, CDR1 is LNHDA and CDR2 is SQIVND (reference sequence). The CDR3 nucleotides read TGTGCCAGTAGTACCCTAAGGGAAGTTACCGGGGAGCTGTTTTTT. Residues: CASSTLREVTGELFF.

This chain uses TRBV3-1 with TRBJ2-7; D possibly corresponds to TRBD1 (6 bases). CDR1 and CDR2 from the germline V gene are LGHDT and YNNKEL (reference sequence). The CDR3 is made up of 15 amino acids. Trimming took off 1 base at V and 3 bases at J, with 13 bases between the two ends. The CDR3 loop reads CASSQAGHQDYEQYF. The DNA of the CDR3 is TGTGCCAGCAGCCAAGCGGGACACCAAGACTACGAGCAGTACTTC.

V gene TRBV6-6 combines with J gene TRBJ1-4; D may be TRBD1 (5 bases). CDR1 and CDR2 (germline): MNHNY, SVGAGI (reference sequence). CDR3 size: 15 residues. Trimming removed 4 bases at V and 6 bases at J, with 15 bases between. Here the CDR3 reads CASSFLPGRDEKLFF. For the CDR3, the DNA is TGTGCCAGCAGTTTTCTACCGGGACGGGATGAAAAACTGTTTTTT.